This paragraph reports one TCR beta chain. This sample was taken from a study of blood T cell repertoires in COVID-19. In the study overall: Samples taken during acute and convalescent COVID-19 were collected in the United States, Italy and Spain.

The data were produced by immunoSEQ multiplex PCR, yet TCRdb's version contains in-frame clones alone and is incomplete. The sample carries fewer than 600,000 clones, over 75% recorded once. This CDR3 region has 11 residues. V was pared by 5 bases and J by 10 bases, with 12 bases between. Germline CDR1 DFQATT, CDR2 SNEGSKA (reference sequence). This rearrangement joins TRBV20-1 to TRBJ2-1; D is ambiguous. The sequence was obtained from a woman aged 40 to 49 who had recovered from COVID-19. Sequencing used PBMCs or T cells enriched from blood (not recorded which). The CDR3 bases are TGCAGTGCTTCGATTTTCTACGAGCAGTTCTTC. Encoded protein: CSASIFYEQFF.